This TCR beta chain was sequenced for a study of PD-L1 blockade in urothelial cancer. Sequenced by immunoSEQ multiplex PCR; TCRdb stores in-frame clones only, minus some. The table records tens of thousands of clones, around three quarters of them present only once. There are 15 residues in the CDR3. Trimming took off 0 bases at V and 1 base at J, with 12 bases between the two ends. Germline V gene sequence: CDR1 GTSNPN, CDR2 SVGIG (reference sequence). This sequence was found in a man between 65 and 85 years old with urothelial cancer. This rearrangement joins TRBV30 to TRBJ1-2; no definite D call. Sequencing used PBMCs, obtained around atezolizumab (anti-PD-L1) treatment. CDR3 sequence (DNA): TGTGCCTGGAGTGTAACCCGCGTCGGTAACTATGGCTACACCTTC. It encodes CAWSVTRVGNYGYTF. Drawing the rest from reference TRBV30 and TRBJ1-2, the complete variable domain is SQTIHQWPATLVQPVGSPLSLECTVEGTSNPNLYWYRQAAGRGLQLLFYSVGIGQISSEVPQNLSASRPQDRQFILSSKKLLLSDSGFYLCAWSVTRVGNYGYTFGSGTRLTVV.